The clone carrying this T cell receptor (beta chain) was detected many times. Its antigen is unidentified. Using a CD8+CD4-CCR7+CD45RA+ phenotype, naive CD8 T cells were sorted. With V trimmed by 3 bases and J by 9 bases, 4 bases remained unmatched. The length of the CDR3 is 15 residues. From germline, CDR1 is LNHDA and CDR2 SQIVND (reference sequence). This sample is part of a study of molecular identifiers for immune sequencing clone quantification. TCRdb used MiXCR to reprocess the PCR reads, holding one entry per CDR3 protein. Of hundreds of thousands of distinct CDR3 sequences listed, 20% to 25% are singletons. Study findings and constraints: Detection of one spiked Jurkat cell's TCR RNA reportedly worked in more than 850,000 naive cells.

Sequences were obtained from naive CD8+ T cells from blood, with Jurkat cell RNA spiked in. Subset reported: FACS-sorted CD8+CD4-CCR7+CD45RA+ naive T cells. The origin of this receptor is a human donor in good health. Some libraries in this study had Jurkat cell RNA spiked in. The chain is built from TRBV19 and TRBJ1-6; 11 bases are a match to TRBD1. The DNA of the CDR3 is TGTGCCAGTAGTATCGGGGACAGGGGGTTTTCACCCCTCCACTTT. It translates to CASSIGDRGFSPLHF. Full variable domain (missing parts from reference TRBV19 and TRBJ1-6): DGGITQSPKYLFRKEGQNVTLSCEQNLNHDAMYWYRQDPGQGLRLIYYSQIVNDFQKGDIAEGYSVSREKKESFPLTVTSAQKNPTAFYLCASSIGDRGFSPLHFGNGTRLTVT.